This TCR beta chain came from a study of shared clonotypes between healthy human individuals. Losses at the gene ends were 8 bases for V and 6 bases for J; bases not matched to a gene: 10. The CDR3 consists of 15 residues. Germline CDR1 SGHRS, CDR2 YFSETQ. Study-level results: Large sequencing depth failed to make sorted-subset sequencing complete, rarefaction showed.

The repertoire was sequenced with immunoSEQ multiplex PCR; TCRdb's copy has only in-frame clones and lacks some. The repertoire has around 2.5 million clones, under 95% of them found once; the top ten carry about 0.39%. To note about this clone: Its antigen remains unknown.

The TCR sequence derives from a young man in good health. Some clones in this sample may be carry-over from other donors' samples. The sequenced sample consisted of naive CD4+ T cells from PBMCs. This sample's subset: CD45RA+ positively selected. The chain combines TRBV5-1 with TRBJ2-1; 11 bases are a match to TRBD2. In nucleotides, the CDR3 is TGCGCCAGGGAACTAGCGGGAGAGTTTTTCAATGAGCAGTTCTTC. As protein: CARELAGEFFNEQFF.